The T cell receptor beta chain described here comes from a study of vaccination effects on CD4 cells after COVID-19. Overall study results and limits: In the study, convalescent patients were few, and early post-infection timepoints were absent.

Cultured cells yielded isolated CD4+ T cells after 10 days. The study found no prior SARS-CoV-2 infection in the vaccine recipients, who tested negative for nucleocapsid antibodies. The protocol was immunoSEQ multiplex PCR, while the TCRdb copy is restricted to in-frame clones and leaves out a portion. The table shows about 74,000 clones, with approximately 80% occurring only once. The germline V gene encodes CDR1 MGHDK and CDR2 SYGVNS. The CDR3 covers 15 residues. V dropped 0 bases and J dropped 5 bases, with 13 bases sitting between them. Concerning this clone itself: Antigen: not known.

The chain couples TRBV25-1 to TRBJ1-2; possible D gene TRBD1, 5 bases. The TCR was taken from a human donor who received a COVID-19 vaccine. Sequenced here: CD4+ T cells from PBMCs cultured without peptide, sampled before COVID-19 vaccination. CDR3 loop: CASSEYQGGAYGYTF. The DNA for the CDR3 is TGTGCCAGCAGTGAATATCAGGGTGGAGCTTATGGCTACACCTTC.